The 5 T cell receptor beta chains presented below share a single source sample, sequenced in a study of blood T cell repertoires in COVID-19. Method: immunoSEQ multiplex PCR; TCRdb's copy keeps in-frame clones and lacks some. The table lists 25,000 to 30,000 clones, about 94% of them singletons. The specimen sequenced was peripheral blood. These receptors originate from a human donor with active COVID-19. The donor label of this sample is uncertain.

The V gene is TRBV30, the J gene TRBJ1-3; D is possibly TRBD1 (6 bases). Germline V lookup: CDR1 GTSNPN, CDR2 SVGIG (reference sequence). This CDR3 spans 15 amino acids. V was shortened by 0 bases and J by 3 bases, with 12 bases between the two germline ends. CDR3 DNA sequence: TGTGCCTGGAGTGTACGGGGGGCGCTTGGAAACACCATATATTTT. This encodes CAWSVRGALGNTIYF.

The chain recombines TRBV6-5 with TRBJ2-7, with TRBD2 matching over 7 bases. The germline V gene encodes CDR1 MNHEY and CDR2 SVGAGI. The CDR3 extends over 14 amino acids. V shed 2 bases and J 3 bases; nucleotides not matched to a gene: 4. CDR3 protein: CASSYGGDLYEQYF. The CDR3 DNA reads TGTGCCAGCAGTTACGGGGGGGACCTCTACGAGCAGTACTTC.

This clone was detected once. The rearrangement links TRBV4-1 to TRBJ1-6, with D tentatively TRBD1 (6 bases). The germline gives CDR1 MGHRA, CDR2 YSYEKL. V was trimmed by 0 bases and J by 2 bases, leaving 20 bases between them. CDR3 length equals 20 residues. CDR3 DNA sequence: TGCGCCAGCAGCCAAGATCTAGGACAGACCGGAGGAACCTATAATTCACCCCTCCACTTT. Its translation is CASSQDLGQTGGTYNSPLHF.

CDR3 protein: CASSSDTQYF. The CDR3 coding sequence is TGTGCCAGTAGCTCGGATACGCAGTATTTT. The V gene is TRBV19, the J gene TRBJ2-3; D gene uncertain. The CDR3 loop spans 10 amino acids. The V gene lost 6 bases and the J gene lost 6 bases, with 4 bases spanning the gap. Germline V CDR1 and CDR2: LNHDA, SQIVND (reference sequence).

The chain recombines TRBV5-4 with TRBJ1-6; tentative D call: TRBD1 (5 bases). Germline CDR1 SGHNT, CDR2 YYREEE (reference sequence). The CDR3 covers 14 residues. The ends were cut back, 2 bases at V and 7 bases at J, with 10 bases in the middle. The CDR3 spells CASSFRERNSPLHF. CDR3 DNA: TGTGCCAGCAGCTTCAGGGAACGCAATTCACCCCTCCACTTT.